This T cell receptor beta chain was recovered during a study of PD-1 blockade in classical Hodgkin lymphoma. General study points: The origin of the repertoire differences remains undefined, with disease activity or prior therapy as possible causes.

All patients experienced relapse after autologous stem cell transplantation, and brentuximab vedotin exposure was variable. Magnetic depletion of unwanted cells isolated CD4+ T cells from thawed PBMCs. Complete response, partial response or progressive disease were the best responses. V lost 5 bases to trimming and J lost 0 bases, with 9 bases between them. The CDR3 covers 14 residues. Looked up from germline, CDR1 is MNHEY and CDR2 is SVGAGI. Generated by immunoSEQ multiplex PCR, the TCRdb table keeps only in-frame clones and is missing some. The table lists over 30,000 clones, approximately 90% of them singletons, with around 0.21% in the top ten. With regard to this clone: Its specificity is unknown.

Sequenced here: CD4+ T cells from blood, sampled at baseline. The clonotype was recovered from a human donor with classical Hodgkin lymphoma. J is TRBJ2-3 and V is TRBV6-5; a weak D match, TRBD2 (5 bases). Written as DNA, the CDR3 is TGTGCCAGCAGTGTACGGGGAAGCACAGATACGCAGTATTTT. Residues: CASSVRGSTDTQYF.